This is a list of T cell receptor beta chains from one sample in a study of T-cell reconstitution after alpha-beta-depleted transplantation in children. TCRdb redid the calling of the PCR reads with MiXCR, one entry per CDR3 protein. The top ten hold roughly 15% of the sample, which has 550,000 to 600,000 distinct CDR3 sequences, 20% to 25% seen once. The material sequenced was PBMCs, mostly from graft donor cells, taken 360 days after TCRalphabeta/CD19-depleted stem cell transplant. These receptors all stem from a boy under three years old who had a stem cell transplant for acute myeloid leukemia, so the T cells may come from the graft donor. The CDR3 runs from the conserved cysteine through the conserved F or W. Fields, in order: D gene, clone size, V gene, J gene, CDR3 DNA, CDR3 protein. The D gene is left open where the match is weak. The size of a clone is reported for some rows only, either as once, few or many, or as a class for expanded clones.

D: TRBD1; size: -; V: TRBV5-1; J: TRBJ2-7; DNA: TGCGCCAGCAGTTTCTTTCAGACAGGGAGAACCTACGAGCAGTACTTC; CDR3: CASSFFQTGRTYEQYF
D: -; size: few; V: TRBV20-1; J: TRBJ2-2; DNA: TGCAGTGCCCCCGGGGTCGCCACCGGGGAGCTGTTTTTT; CDR3: CSAPGVATGELFF
D: -; size: few; V: TRBV5-1; J: TRBJ2-5; DNA: TGCGCCAGCAGCTGGGACTCGGGAGAGACCCAGTACTTC; CDR3: CASSWDSGETQYF
D: TRBD1; size: many; V: TRBV25-1; J: TRBJ2-1; DNA: TGTGCCAGCAGTCTGACAGGGTCGAATGAGCAGTTCTTC; CDR3: CASSLTGSNEQFF
D: TRBD1; size: many; V: TRBV20-1; J: TRBJ2-2; DNA: TGCAGTGCTAGTCGGCAGGGGGCGCACACCGGGGAGCTGTTTTTT; CDR3: CSASRQGAHTGELFF
D: TRBD1; size: -; V: TRBV29-1; J: TRBJ1-3; DNA: TGCAGCGTCCAGGGGGGACGGACCTCTGGAAACACCATATATTTT; CDR3: CSVQGGRTSGNTIYF
D: TRBD2; size: few; V: TRBV29-1; J: TRBJ2-5; DNA: TGCAGCGTCATACCGGTACTAGCGGGGGGCGAGGGGAAGACCCAGTACTTC; CDR3: CSVIPVLAGGEGKTQYF
D: -; size: few; V: TRBV12-3/TRBV12-4; J: TRBJ2-1; DNA: TGTGCCAGCAACCCGGGGTTCGAGGAGCAGTTCTTC; CDR3: CASNPGFEEQFF
D: -; size: -; V: TRBV20-1; J: TRBJ2-7; DNA: TGCAGTGCTAGAGACTCCCATCACAGGGAACGGTCCTACGAGCAGTACTTC; CDR3: CSARDSHHRERSYEQYF
D: TRBD1; size: many; V: TRBV2; J: TRBJ1-6; DNA: TGTGCCAGCATGACGGACAGGGTTTCACCCCTCCACTTT; CDR3: CASMTDRVSPLHF
D: TRBD1; size: -; V: TRBV7-9; J: TRBJ2-1; DNA: TGTGCCAGCAGCCCCGAGGCCGGACAGGGGATTGATGAGCAGTTCTTC; CDR3: CASSPEAGQGIDEQFF
D: TRBD1; size: -; V: TRBV10-3; J: TRBJ1-1; DNA: TGTGCCATCAGGACGACAGGGCGGAACACTGAAGCTTTCTTT; CDR3: CAIRTTGRNTEAFF
D: TRBD1; size: many; V: TRBV19; J: TRBJ2-7; DNA: TGTGCCAGTAGTATATCCGACTGGCATGGACAGGGCACCTACGAGCAGTACTTC; CDR3: CASSISDWHGQGTYEQYF
D: -; size: few; V: TRBV7-6; J: TRBJ2-5; DNA: TGTGCCAGCAGCTTAGTACAGACCCAAGAGACCCAGTACTTC; CDR3: CASSLVQTQETQYF
D: -; size: many; V: TRBV12-3/TRBV12-4; J: TRBJ2-1; DNA: TGTGCCAGCAGTTTCGTGGGCTCCTACAATGAGCAGTTCTTC; CDR3: CASSFVGSYNEQFF
D: -; size: few; V: TRBV6-1; J: TRBJ1-5; DNA: TGTGCCAGCATGGCAGGGTCCAATCAGCCCCAGCATTTT; CDR3: CASMAGSNQPQHF
D: -; size: many; V: TRBV12-3/TRBV12-4; J: TRBJ2-1; DNA: TGTGCCAGCAGCCGGTGGGCGGGACAGCAGTTCTTC; CDR3: CASSRWAGQQFF
D: TRBD1; size: -; V: TRBV5-1; J: TRBJ2-7; DNA: TGCGCCAGCAGCTTTGACAGGGGCATCTACGAGCAGTACTTC; CDR3: CASSFDRGIYEQYF
D: -; size: -; V: TRBV5-5; J: TRBJ2-5; DNA: TGTGCCAGCAGCTTGTTCGGGACGGGGGAACGAGAGACCCAGTACTTC; CDR3: CASSLFGTGERETQYF
D: TRBD2; size: many; V: TRBV7-3; J: TRBJ2-1; DNA: TGTGCCAGCAGCTTACAAGGGACTAGCGGCTACAATGAGCAGTTCTTC; CDR3: CASSLQGTSGYNEQFF
D: TRBD1; size: -; V: TRBV15; J: TRBJ1-1; DNA: TGTGCCACCAGCAGACCGGGACAGTTACGGAACACTGAAGCTTTCTTT; CDR3: CATSRPGQLRNTEAFF
D: -; size: -; V: TRBV29-1; J: TRBJ2-2; DNA: TGCAGCGTTGAAGGAACAGAAACGAACACCGGGGAGCTGTTTTTT; CDR3: CSVEGTETNTGELFF
D: -; size: many; V: TRBV12-3/TRBV12-4; J: TRBJ2-3; DNA: TGTGCCAGCAGTGGCCAGCCAGACACAGATACGCAGTATTTT; CDR3: CASSGQPDTDTQYF
D: -; size: many; V: TRBV6-5; J: TRBJ2-3; DNA: TGTGCCAGCAGTGACACTACAGATACGCAGTATTTT; CDR3: CASSDTTDTQYF
D: TRBD1; size: -; V: TRBV20-1; J: TRBJ1-5; DNA: TGCAGTGCTAGAGTTCAGGGGGCCAGGGGTAGCAATCAGCCCCAGCATTTT; CDR3: CSARVQGARGSNQPQHF
D: TRBD1; size: few; V: TRBV25-1; J: TRBJ1-4; DNA: TGTGCCAGCAGGGGGGAGGGACAGGGCTATGTTTTTGAAAAACTGTTTTTT; CDR3: CASRGEGQGYVFEKLFF
D: -; size: few; V: TRBV7-2; J: TRBJ2-3; DNA: TGTGCCAGCAGACTCGGAGATGTGGCAGATACGCAGTATTTT; CDR3: CASRLGDVADTQYF
D: -; size: many; V: TRBV9; J: TRBJ2-2; DNA: TGTGCCAGCCAGGGTAACCCCGGGGAGCTGTTTTTT; CDR3: CASQGNPGELFF
D: -; size: few; V: TRBV9; J: TRBJ2-1; DNA: TGTGCCAGCAGCGTAATCCAGGGTGGGGATGAGCAGTTCTTC; CDR3: CASSVIQGGDEQFF
D: -; size: -; V: TRBV4-1; J: TRBJ1-2; DNA: TGCGCCAGCAGCCAAGGTGGAGACGTTAACTATGGCTACACCTTC; CDR3: CASSQGGDVNYGYTF
D: -; size: once; V: TRBV5-6; J: TRBJ1-2; DNA: TGTGCCAGCGAAGGGCGGAACTATGGCTACACCTTC; CDR3: CASEGRNYGYTF